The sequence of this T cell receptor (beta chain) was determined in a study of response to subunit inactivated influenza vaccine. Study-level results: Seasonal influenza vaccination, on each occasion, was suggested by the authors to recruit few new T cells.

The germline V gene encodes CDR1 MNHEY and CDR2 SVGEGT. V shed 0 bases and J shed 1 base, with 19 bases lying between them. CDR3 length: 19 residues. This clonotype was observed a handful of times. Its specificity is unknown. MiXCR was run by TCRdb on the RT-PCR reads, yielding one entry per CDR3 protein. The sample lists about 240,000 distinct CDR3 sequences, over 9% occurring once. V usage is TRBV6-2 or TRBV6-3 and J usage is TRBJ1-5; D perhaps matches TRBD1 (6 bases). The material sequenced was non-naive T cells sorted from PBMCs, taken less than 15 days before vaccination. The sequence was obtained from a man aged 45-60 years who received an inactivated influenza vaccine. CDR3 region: CASSYSPGAVLGSNQPQHF. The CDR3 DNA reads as TGTGCCAGCAGTTACTCGCCAGGGGCCGTTTTAGGAAGCAATCAGCCCCAGCATTTT.